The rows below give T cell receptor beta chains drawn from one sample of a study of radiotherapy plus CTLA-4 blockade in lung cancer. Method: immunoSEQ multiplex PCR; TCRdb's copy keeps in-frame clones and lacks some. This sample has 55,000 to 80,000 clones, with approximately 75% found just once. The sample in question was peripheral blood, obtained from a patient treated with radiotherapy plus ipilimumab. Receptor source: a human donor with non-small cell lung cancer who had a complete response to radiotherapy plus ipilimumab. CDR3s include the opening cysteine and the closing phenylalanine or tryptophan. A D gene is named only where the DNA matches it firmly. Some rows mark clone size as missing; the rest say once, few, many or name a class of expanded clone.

CDR3 DNA: TGTGCCAGCAGCCTGGGCGTGGGGAGCAATCAGCCCCAGCATTTT; CDR3 protein: CASSLGVGSNQPQHF; V gene: TRBV9; clone size: .; D gene: .; J gene: TRBJ1-5
CDR3 DNA: TGTGCCAGTACAGGAGCCGGGGAGCTGTTTTTT; CDR3 protein: CASTGAGELFF; V gene: TRBV7-2; clone size: .; D gene: .; J gene: TRBJ2-2
CDR3 DNA: TGTGCCAGCAGCTTTTCGGAGTATAGCAATCAGCCCCAGCATTTT; CDR3 protein: CASSFSEYSNQPQHF; V gene: TRBV5-6; clone size: few; D gene: .; J gene: TRBJ1-5
CDR3 DNA: TGCAGCGTTGAAGGGGGGGTAGCGGGAGGCGACAATGAGCAGTTCTTC; CDR3 protein: CSVEGGVAGGDNEQFF; V gene: TRBV29-1; clone size: once; D gene: TRBD2; J gene: TRBJ2-1
CDR3 DNA: TGTGCCTGGAGTGGGGGACTAGCGACCCAGTACTTC; CDR3 protein: CAWSGGLATQYF; V gene: TRBV30; clone size: .; D gene: TRBD2; J gene: TRBJ2-5
CDR3 DNA: TGTGCCAGCAGGCCAACAGGGAATAGCAATCAGCCCCAGCATTTT; CDR3 protein: CASRPTGNSNQPQHF; V gene: TRBV6-6; clone size: few; D gene: .; J gene: TRBJ1-5
CDR3 DNA: TGTGCCACCAGCAGTGACACAGATACGCAGTATTTT; CDR3 protein: CATSSDTDTQYF; V gene: TRBV15; clone size: .; D gene: .; J gene: TRBJ2-3
CDR3 DNA: TGTGCCAGCAGCGTACAGGGATGGGCCGGGGAGCTGTTTTTT; CDR3 protein: CASSVQGWAGELFF; V gene: TRBV9; clone size: once; D gene: .; J gene: TRBJ2-2
CDR3 DNA: TGTGCCAGCAGCTCCGACAGGTACAATGAGCAGTTCTTC; CDR3 protein: CASSSDRYNEQFF; V gene: TRBV7-8; clone size: .; D gene: .; J gene: TRBJ2-1
CDR3 DNA: TGTGCCAGCAGCTTAGCACTTCAGAACACTGAAGCTTTCTTT; CDR3 protein: CASSLALQNTEAFF; V gene: TRBV7-2; clone size: .; D gene: .; J gene: TRBJ1-1
CDR3 DNA: TGTGCCATCACTTCAGGGGGAAGTGGCACTGAAGCTTTCTTT; CDR3 protein: CAITSGGSGTEAFF; V gene: TRBV10-3; clone size: .; D gene: TRBD1; J gene: TRBJ1-1
CDR3 DNA: TGTGCTAGTGGACTGGGGGGTGAAAAACTGTTTTTT; CDR3 protein: CASGLGGEKLFF; V gene: TRBV12-5; clone size: .; D gene: .; J gene: TRBJ1-4
CDR3 DNA: TGTGCCAGCAGCGGTCTAGCGGGTCTAGATACGCAGTATTTT; CDR3 protein: CASSGLAGLDTQYF; V gene: TRBV7-2; clone size: .; D gene: TRBD2; J gene: TRBJ2-3
CDR3 DNA: TGTGCCATCCCCCCCCCACGGGGAGTTTCCCCAGATACGCAGTATTTT; CDR3 protein: CAIPPPRGVSPDTQYF; V gene: TRBV10-3; clone size: few; D gene: .; J gene: TRBJ2-3
CDR3 DNA: TGCAGCGTTGAAAAGGGAGACTATGGCTACACCTTC; CDR3 protein: CSVEKGDYGYTF; V gene: TRBV29-1; clone size: .; D gene: .; J gene: TRBJ1-2
CDR3 DNA: TGCGCCAGCAGCTTGGAGGGGACAGGGGGGAACAATGAGCAGTTCTTC; CDR3 protein: CASSLEGTGGNNEQFF; V gene: TRBV5-1; clone size: few; D gene: TRBD1; J gene: TRBJ2-1
CDR3 DNA: TGTGCCAGCAGTCTGGGACTAGCGGGAGGGCCATTGGACAATGAGCAGTTCTTC; CDR3 protein: CASSLGLAGGPLDNEQFF; V gene: TRBV27; clone size: .; D gene: TRBD2; J gene: TRBJ2-1
CDR3 DNA: TGCGCCAGCAGCTTGGAGCGAGGTGAAAAACTGTTTTTT; CDR3 protein: CASSLERGEKLFF; V gene: TRBV5-1; clone size: .; D gene: .; J gene: TRBJ1-4
CDR3 DNA: TGTGCCAGTAGTTCACAGGGAGGTCAGCCCCAGCATTTT; CDR3 protein: CASSSQGGQPQHF; V gene: TRBV19; clone size: .; D gene: .; J gene: TRBJ1-5
CDR3 DNA: TGTGCCAGTACACTGGAGGGTGGTCGAGCTTTCTTT; CDR3 protein: CASTLEGGRAFF; V gene: TRBV19; clone size: .; D gene: .; J gene: TRBJ1-1
CDR3 DNA: TGTGCCAGCAGCTCGGGGACTAGCAGGAGTAAGAATGAGCAGTTCTTC; CDR3 protein: CASSSGTSRSKNEQFF; V gene: TRBV5-6; clone size: .; D gene: TRBD2; J gene: TRBJ2-1
CDR3 DNA: TGTGCCACCAGCAGAGACAGGGGTGGGCAAACCCAGTACTTC; CDR3 protein: CATSRDRGGQTQYF; V gene: TRBV15; clone size: .; D gene: .; J gene: TRBJ2-5
CDR3 DNA: TGTGCCAGCAGCGCCACCATCAGGAGTTCTCCCACCGGGGAGCTGTTTTTT; CDR3 protein: CASSATIRSSPTGELFF; V gene: TRBV7-2; clone size: .; D gene: .; J gene: TRBJ2-2
CDR3 DNA: TGTGCCAGCAGCTTATACAGGGACCGCACAGATACGCAGTATTTT; CDR3 protein: CASSLYRDRTDTQYF; V gene: TRBV5-6; clone size: .; D gene: .; J gene: TRBJ2-3
CDR3 DNA: TGTGCCAGCACCCCACTCGACAGGGGGGACACCGGGGAGCTGTTTTTT; CDR3 protein: CASTPLDRGDTGELFF; V gene: TRBV7-8; clone size: once; D gene: TRBD1; J gene: TRBJ2-2
CDR3 DNA: TGTGCCAGCAGCTTACTTGGAGCGGCTAGCACAGATACGCAGTATTTT; CDR3 protein: CASSLLGAASTDTQYF; V gene: TRBV11-3; clone size: once; D gene: .; J gene: TRBJ2-3
CDR3 DNA: TGTGCCAGCAGCCTCAGGGGACAGTCCAATGAGCAGTTCTTC; CDR3 protein: CASSLRGQSNEQFF; V gene: TRBV27; clone size: .; D gene: TRBD1; J gene: TRBJ2-1
CDR3 DNA: TGTGCCAGCCAGGACGGTCGCTTGTGGGCCAACGTCCTGACTTTC; CDR3 protein: CASQDGRLWANVLTF; V gene: TRBV7-2; clone size: .; D gene: .; J gene: TRBJ2-6
CDR3 DNA: TGTGCCAGCTCCCCGTCCCCTGGAAACACCATATATTTT; CDR3 protein: CASSPSPGNTIYF; V gene: TRBV18; clone size: few; D gene: .; J gene: TRBJ1-3
CDR3 DNA: TGTGCCAGCAAAGGACAGGGGGCCAATCAGCCCCAGCATTTT; CDR3 protein: CASKGQGANQPQHF; V gene: TRBV2; clone size: few; D gene: TRBD1; J gene: TRBJ1-5
CDR3 DNA: TGTGCCAGCAGCCATCAGGGGGAGCAGTTCTTC; CDR3 protein: CASSHQGEQFF; V gene: TRBV7-9; clone size: few; D gene: .; J gene: TRBJ2-1
CDR3 DNA: TGCGCCAGCAGCCAAGGTCTAGCGGAGACCCAGTACTTC; CDR3 protein: CASSQGLAETQYF; V gene: TRBV4-3; clone size: .; D gene: .; J gene: TRBJ2-5
CDR3 DNA: TGCGCCAGCAGCTTGGGACCCACTCTGAACACTGAAGCTTTCTTT; CDR3 protein: CASSLGPTLNTEAFF; V gene: TRBV5-1; clone size: .; D gene: .; J gene: TRBJ1-1
CDR3 DNA: TGTGCCAGCAGCCAATTCGCCAGGAGCTCTGGAAACACCATATATTTT; CDR3 protein: CASSQFARSSGNTIYF; V gene: TRBV16; clone size: few; D gene: .; J gene: TRBJ1-3
CDR3 DNA: TGTGCCAGCAGTCAAATTGGGGTAAGCTCCTACAATGAGCAGTTCTTC; CDR3 protein: CASSQIGVSSYNEQFF; V gene: TRBV2; clone size: few; D gene: .; J gene: TRBJ2-1
CDR3 DNA: TGTGCCAGCTCATCGTCTAGCGGGACCGCCTTCACATTCAGCACAGATACGCAGTATTTT; CDR3 protein: CASSSSSGTAFTFSTDTQYF; V gene: TRBV18; clone size: .; D gene: TRBD2; J gene: TRBJ2-3
CDR3 DNA: TGTGCCAGCGGCCACCCTGGGGGGAGGGCCGTCACCGGGGAGCTGTTTTTT; CDR3 protein: CASGHPGGRAVTGELFF; V gene: TRBV2; clone size: .; D gene: TRBD2; J gene: TRBJ2-2
CDR3 DNA: TGTGCCAGCAACCTAGCGGGGCGTAATGAGCAGTTCTTC; CDR3 protein: CASNLAGRNEQFF; V gene: TRBV9; clone size: .; D gene: TRBD2; J gene: TRBJ2-1
CDR3 DNA: TGTGCCAGCAGCGTAGAATGGGGGGCGAACACCGGGGAGCTGTTTTTT; CDR3 protein: CASSVEWGANTGELFF; V gene: TRBV9; clone size: .; D gene: .; J gene: TRBJ2-2
CDR3 DNA: TGTGCCAGCTCACCACTAGCGGGGACCGGGGAGCTGTTTTTT; CDR3 protein: CASSPLAGTGELFF; V gene: TRBV18; clone size: .; D gene: TRBD2; J gene: TRBJ2-2
CDR3 DNA: TGTGCCAGCAGCCCAGGCGCGGGGACTAGCACAGATACGCAGTATTTT; CDR3 protein: CASSPGAGTSTDTQYF; V gene: TRBV11-2; clone size: .; D gene: .; J gene: TRBJ2-3
CDR3 DNA: TGCGCCAGCAGCCAAGATCGGACAGGGGGCTATGGCTACACCTTC; CDR3 protein: CASSQDRTGGYGYTF; V gene: TRBV4-3; clone size: .; D gene: TRBD1; J gene: TRBJ1-2
CDR3 DNA: TGTGCCAGCAGCTTTCAGTCCCCCGGACAGTTTTCCAACTATGGCTACACCTTC; CDR3 protein: CASSFQSPGQFSNYGYTF; V gene: TRBV27; clone size: .; D gene: .; J gene: TRBJ1-2
CDR3 DNA: TGTGCCAGTAGTATAGATGGGCTGGGGACAGCAAACTTCTTGAACACTGAAGCTTTCTTT; CDR3 protein: CASSIDGLGTANFLNTEAFF; V gene: TRBV19; clone size: .; D gene: TRBD1; J gene: TRBJ1-1
CDR3 DNA: TGTGCCAGCTCACCACCGACAGGGGACACCGGGGAGCTGTTTTTT; CDR3 protein: CASSPPTGDTGELFF; V gene: TRBV18; clone size: .; D gene: TRBD1; J gene: TRBJ2-2
CDR3 DNA: TGTGCCATCAGTGAGTACAGCCAAATCTATAATTCACCCCTCCACTTT; CDR3 protein: CAISEYSQIYNSPLHF; V gene: TRBV10-3; clone size: .; D gene: .; J gene: TRBJ1-6
CDR3 DNA: TGTGCCAGCAGCACTTGGACTGTAGACAGGAACACTGAAGCTTTCTTT; CDR3 protein: CASSTWTVDRNTEAFF; V gene: TRBV7-2; clone size: .; D gene: .; J gene: TRBJ1-1